The entry that follows covers one T cell receptor (beta chain) sequence. Its antigen is still unknown. The tumor samples were collected prior to definitive surgery or chemotherapy. This entry is derived from a study of high-grade serous ovarian cancer treatment subgroups. Whole-study results and caveats: Repertoire analysis covered CDR3 alone, not CDR1 or CDR2.

CDR1 and CDR2 from the germline V gene are SEHNR and FQNEAQ (reference sequence). The CDR3 has 14 residues. The V end was cut by 5 bases, the J end by 7 bases, with 17 bases between. Profiled with immunoSEQ multiplex PCR; TCRdb holds only in-frame clones, not every one. This sample has some 4,000 clones, with approximately 70% found just once. The chain uses TRBV7-9 and TRBJ2-5, with D perhaps being TRBD1 or TRBD2 (6 bases each). This sequence was found in a human donor with high-grade serous ovarian cancer. The sequenced sample consisted of tumor tissue. The CDR3 reads CASSPPGGDGTQYF. The DNA of the CDR3 is TGTGCCAGCAGCCCCCCCGGGGGCGACGGGACCCAGTACTTC.